This T cell receptor beta chain derives from a study of CD8 T cells in ankylosing spondylitis. In this sample, this clonotype turned up many times. Its antigen is unknown. Findings and limits, study-wide: Prior literature has documented some motif variants in synovial fluid and blood from reactive arthritis. From matched ankylosing spondylitis synovial fluid, disease-linked clones were reportedly recovered at significantly enriched levels. Seemingly distinctive of ankylosing spondylitis blood was a TCR beta motif formed by eight highly homologous variants.

Germline trimming cut 7 bases from V and 1 base from J; bases unmatched to any gene: 9. Germline CDR1 SQVTM, CDR2 ANQGSEA. The CDR3 is 16 amino acids. By quantitative 5'-RACE with molecular barcodes, the TCR beta libraries were made. MiXCR was run by TCRdb on the 5' RACE reads, yielding one entry per CDR3 protein. The sample has fewer than 500,000 distinct CDR3 sequences; about a fifth are singletons. The V gene is TRBV29-1, the J gene TRBJ2-7; 14 positions match TRBD2. This sequence originates from a male donor with ankylosing spondylitis. Sequencing was done on a sample of blood, either unsorted or a sorted T cell fraction (not recorded which). CDR3 amino acids: CSAGTSGSHWSYEQYF. CDR3 bases: TGCAGCGCTGGGACTAGCGGGAGTCATTGGTCCTACGAGCAGTACTTC.